The 9 T cell receptor beta chains presented below share a single source sample, sequenced in a study of cytomegalovirus exposure and HLA in healthy donors. The PCR made use of 60 Vbeta and 13 Jbeta primers. Generated by immunoSEQ multiplex PCR, the TCRdb table keeps only in-frame clones and is missing some. Among about 170,000 clones, 77% were seen once, and the ten largest hold 1.4%. Material for sequencing was PBMCs. The receptors were gathered from a woman between 25 and 40 years old in good health and CMV-seropositive.

As regards this clone: Other DNA sequences in this specimen translate into the identical CDR3. The chain combines TRBV7-2 with TRBJ1-1; 7 bases align to TRBD1. The CDR3 sequence is 16 residues long. The junction had 14 bases not matched to a gene; V was cut back by 5 bases and J by 5 bases. Germline-derived CDR1 and CDR2 are SGHTA and FQGNSA. The CDR3 sequence is CASSPGTGAPWTEAFF. CDR3 sequence (DNA): TGTGCCAGCAGCCCCGGAACAGGGGCGCCCTGGACTGAAGCTTTCTTT.

The rearrangement joins TRBV19 to TRBJ1-1; a possible D gene is TRBD1 (6 bases). The CDR3 is made up of 14 amino acids. Between the trimmed V and J ends, which lost 6 bases and 0 bases, there was a span of 11 bases. Germline CDR1 reads LNHDA; CDR2 reads SQIVND (reference sequence). Here the CDR3 reads CASRETGMNTEAFF. CDR3 nucleotide sequence: TGTGCCAGTAGAGAGACAGGCATGAACACTGAAGCTTTCTTT.

V is TRBV19 and J is TRBJ2-5, with D perhaps TRBD1 (6 bases). CDR1 is LNHDA and CDR2 is SQIVND in the germline V gene (reference sequence). The CDR3 has 15 amino acids. The germline V and J ends were trimmed by 3 bases and 5 bases, with 16 bases remaining between them. In DNA, the CDR3 is TGTGCCAGTAGTATGGGGGTAGCTCAGGGGGAGACCCAGTACTTC. Its translation is CASSMGVAQGETQYF.

This chain connects TRBV27 to TRBJ2-1, with D perhaps matching TRBD1 (6 bases). Trimming cost V 5 bases and J 9 bases, with 17 bases left between them. The CDR3 length is 14 residues. Germline values: CDR1 MNHEY, CDR2 SMNVEV (reference sequence). The CDR3 nucleotides are TGTGCCAGCAGTGCCGGTACAGGGAGTGGTGAGCAGTTCTTC. It specifies CASSAGTGSGEQFF.

V usage is TRBV25-1 and J usage is TRBJ2-7; the match to TRBD2 covers 12 bases. The CDR3 covers 18 residues. Germline CDR1 is MGHDK and CDR2 is SYGVNS. The ends lost 6 bases at V and 3 bases at J; junction bases unmatched: 15. In DNA, the CDR3 is TGTGCCAGCAGGACTAGCGGGAGAAGAGGGGTAGGAATCTACGAGCAGTACTTC. This codes for CASRTSGRRGVGIYEQYF.

The genes are TRBV6-5 and TRBJ2-1, with a weak D call TRBD2 (6 bases). Germline lookup yields CDR1 MNHEY and CDR2 SVGAGI. V lost 2 bases and J 10 bases, leaving 9 bases between the germline ends. The CDR3 is 12 amino acids. DNA of the CDR3: TGTGCCAGCAGTTACCCCCGGGGGGAGCAGTTCTTC. It yields the protein CASSYPRGEQFF.

In DNA form, the CDR3 reads TGCGCCAGCAGCTTGGCGCAGGCGTACGAGCAGTACTTC. Its translation: CASSLAQAYEQYF. This chain joins TRBV5-1 and TRBJ2-7; D is undetermined. V lost 0 bases to trimming and J lost 4 bases, with 8 bases between them. The germline CDR1 and CDR2 sequences are SGHRS and YFSETQ. CDR3 length: 13 residues.

The rearrangement joins TRBV2 to TRBJ1-5; 8 positions agree with TRBD1. The CDR3 contains 14 residues. Trimming removed 4 bases from V and 4 bases from J; junction bases left unmatched: 3. Looked up from germline, CDR1 is SNHLY and CDR2 is FYNNEI. In DNA form, the CDR3 reads TGTGCCAGCAGTGGGACAGGGAGTAATCAGCCCCAGCATTTT. Its translation is CASSGTGSNQPQHF.

The chain is built from TRBV11-2 and TRBJ2-2; D is ambiguous. Germline V gene lookup returns CDR1 SGHAT and CDR2 FQNNGV. V lost 3 bases and J 0 bases, leaving 14 bases between the germline ends. The CDR3 loop spans 17 amino acids. CDR3 amino acids: CASSFPGGGANTGELFF. CDR3 DNA: TGTGCCAGCAGCTTCCCCGGTGGCGGAGCGAACACCGGGGAGCTGTTTTTT.